This entry lists 27 T cell receptor beta chains sequenced from one sample in a study of cytomegalovirus exposure and HLA in healthy donors. Primers for the PCR totalled 60 Vbeta and 13 Jbeta. The table came from immunoSEQ multiplex PCR; TCRdb's copy has only in-frame clones and leaves some out. Of fewer than 80,000 clones in the sample, 75% are singletons; the top ten hold approximately 20%. Sequenced sample: PBMCs. These receptors were obtained from a middle-aged woman in good health and CMV-seropositive.

This clone came up once. The chain combines TRBV27 with TRBJ1-5, with D possibly being TRBD1 (5 bases). CDR1 is MNHEY, CDR2 SMNVEV, per germline (reference sequence). Trimming removed 8 bases at V and 11 bases at J, with 19 bases between. The CDR3 loop spans 13 amino acids. CDR3 region: CASWGRGFVAQHF. The DNA of the CDR3 is TGTGCCAGCTGGGGCCGAGGTTTCGTGGCCCAGCATTTT.

The V gene is TRBV9, the J gene TRBJ1-1, with 7 bases lining up with TRBD1. The trim removed 0 bases at V and 1 base at J, leaving 12 bases unmatched. Per the germline V gene, CDR1 is SGDLS and CDR2 is YYNGEE. The CDR3 is 18 residues long. CDR3 sequence: CASSVGAGGRDGNTEAFF. CDR3 sequence (DNA): TGTGCCAGCAGCGTAGGGGCAGGGGGAAGGGATGGGAACACTGAAGCTTTCTTT.

V and J are TRBV5-4 and TRBJ2-7; 9 bases map to TRBD1. Germline CDR1 and CDR2: SGHNT and YYREEE (reference sequence). The CDR3 extends over 13 amino acids. The V and J ends lost 4 bases and 5 bases, in that order; junction bases with no gene match: 4. DNA for the CDR3: TGTGCCAGCAGCCCCGGACAGGGGAACGAGCAGTACTTC. Its protein is CASSPGQGNEQYF.

Only one count was recorded for this clone. This rearrangement joins TRBV5-1 to TRBJ1-2, with D maybe TRBD1 (5 bases). V lost 2 bases and J 0 bases, leaving 11 bases between the germline ends. CDR3 length equals 15 residues. Germline CDR1 SGHRS, CDR2 YFSETQ. The CDR3 sequence is CASSFLRGANYGYTF. The CDR3 DNA is TGCGCCAGCAGCTTCCTCCGGGGGGCTAACTATGGCTACACCTTC.

Comments on this clone: An end of the junction does not agree with germline; a read error may underlie this. The rearrangement joins TRBV7-9 to TRBJ1-5; unclear D gene. The CDR3 is made up of 15 amino acids. Germline V gives CDR1 SEHNR, CDR2 FQNEAQ (reference sequence). The CDR3 sequence: CSSSLDWPDNQPQHF. The CDR3 nucleotides are TGTTCCAGCAGCTTAGATTGGCCTGACAATCAGCCCCAGCATTTT.

The chain carries TRBV19 and TRBJ1-1; 9 positions match TRBD1. The ends lost 5 bases at V and 0 bases at J; junction bases unmatched: 7. CDR1 is LNHDA, CDR2 SQIVND, per germline (reference sequence). The CDR3 length is 16 residues. The CDR3 here is CASSQGTGWLNTEAFF. The CDR3 DNA reads TGTGCCAGTAGTCAGGGGACAGGGTGGTTGAACACTGAAGCTTTCTTT.

This clone was observed a handful of times. This rearrangement joins TRBV5-6 to TRBJ1-2, with TRBD1 matching over 8 bases. Germline V gene data show CDR1 as SGHDT and CDR2 as YYEEEE. With 3 bases clipped from V and 3 bases from J, the junction kept 7 bases outside the gene matches. This CDR3 comprises 15 residues. In DNA form, the CDR3 reads TGTGCCAGCAGCTCCGACAGGGGAAGGGACTATGGCTACACCTTC. Protein sequence: CASSSDRGRDYGYTF.

The genes are TRBV7-2 and TRBJ1-5, with D unresolved. With 0 bases removed from V and 0 bases from J, the gap between germline ends came to 6 bases. Per the germline V gene, CDR1 is SGHTA and CDR2 is FQGNSA. The CDR3 contains 15 residues. CDR3 protein: CASSLAGSSNQPQHF. DNA for the CDR3: TGTGCCAGCAGCTTAGCGGGGAGTAGCAATCAGCCCCAGCATTTT.

The chain uses TRBV5-1 and TRBJ1-2; D is perhaps TRBD1 (6 bases). CDR3 size: 14 residues. The germline V gene encodes CDR1 SGHRS and CDR2 YFSETQ. V was cut by 1 base and J by 7 bases, with 14 bases left in between. The CDR3 is CASSLPRQAGGYTF. As DNA, the CDR3 is TGCGCCAGCAGCTTGCCCCGACAGGCTGGTGGCTACACCTTC.

J is TRBJ2-7 and V is TRBV19; 12 bases agree with TRBD1. The CDR3 runs 16 residues. Germline assignment: CDR1 LNHDA and CDR2 SQIVND (reference sequence). Unmatched junction bases numbered 10, after V lost 5 bases and J lost 5 bases. This CDR3 is CASSSRTGTGGNEQYF. The CDR3 DNA sequence: TGTGCCAGTAGTTCGCGAACCGGGACAGGGGGCAACGAGCAGTACTTC.

The chain combines TRBV27 with TRBJ2-5, with TRBD1 matching 8 bases. The germline gives CDR1 MNHEY, CDR2 SMNVEV (reference sequence). J lost 1 base, V lost 3 bases, and 10 bases had no gene match. The CDR3 contains 17 residues. CDR3 sequence: CASSFFRTGPFQETQYF. The CDR3 DNA sequence: TGTGCCAGCAGTTTCTTCAGGACAGGGCCCTTCCAAGAGACCCAGTACTTC.

This clone was seen only once. The chain has TRBV30 and TRBJ2-5; 7 bases line up with TRBD1. The DNA end favors TRBJ2-7, so the J call may be wrong. The CDR3 spans 13 residues. CDR1 is GTSNPN, CDR2 SVGIG, per germline (reference sequence). Here the CDR3 reads CAWSVQGPYEQYF. In DNA, the CDR3 is TGTGCCTGGAGTGTACAGGGGCCCTACGAGCAGTACTTC.

This sequence joins TRBV29-1 and TRBJ2-1; 12 bases align to TRBD2. Looked up from germline, CDR1 is SQVTM and CDR2 is ANQGSEA. The CDR3 is 13 amino acids. Trimming took 7 bases from V and 6 from J; bases not matched to a gene: 4. DNA of the CDR3: TGCAGCGGCCTAGCGGGGGGGACCAATGAGCAGTTCTTC. Encoded protein: CSGLAGGTNEQFF.

The gene calls are TRBV2 and TRBJ2-3, with 9 bases matching TRBD2. CDR1 SNHLY and CDR2 FYNNEI come from the germline V gene. J was trimmed by 3 bases and V by 2 bases; bases with no gene match: 6. CDR3 length equals 16 residues. The CDR3 nucleotides read TGTGCCAGCAGTGAAAGGGCGGGGGGGCGGACAGATACGCAGTATTTT. Translated: CASSERAGGRTDTQYF.

The genes are TRBV10-2 and TRBJ1-1; 10 nucleotides align to TRBD1. After removal of 2 bases from V and 3 bases from J, the junction contained 3 bases not matched to a gene. Germline CDR1 WSHSY, CDR2 SAAADI. The CDR3 has 15 amino acids. The CDR3 is CASSEATGGYTEAFF. The CDR3, as DNA: TGCGCCAGCAGTGAGGCGACAGGGGGCTACACTGAAGCTTTCTTT.

The chain uses TRBV5-1 and TRBJ2-4; no reliable D call. CDR1 is SGHRS, CDR2 YFSETQ, per germline. The CDR3 is 15 residues long. Trimming cost V 0 bases and J 8 bases, with 15 bases left between them. The DNA of the CDR3 is TGCGCCAGCAGCTTGGAACACGCACAGAGAGACATTCAGTACTTC. It is translated as CASSLEHAQRDIQYF.

Here the CDR3 reads CASSRGGDPRAFF. In DNA form, the CDR3 reads TGTGCCAGCAGCCGCGGGGGGGACCCCCGAGCTTTCTTT. V gene TRBV7-2 combines with J gene TRBJ1-1; D is perhaps TRBD1 (5 bases). CDR3 length equals 13 residues. The germline CDR1 and CDR2 sequences are SGHTA and FQGNSA. V was pared by 5 bases and J by 10 bases, with 17 bases between.

The chain employs TRBV30 and TRBJ2-1; the match to TRBD2 covers 12 bases. Germline CDR1 GTSNPN, CDR2 SVGIG (reference sequence). The V and J ends lost 1 base and 3 bases, in that order; junction bases with no gene match: 4. The CDR3 loop spans 16 amino acids. The CDR3 loop reads CAWSGGLAGNYNEQFF. CDR3 DNA: TGTGCCTGGAGTGGCGGACTAGCGGGGAACTACAATGAGCAGTTCTTC.

The CDR3 reads CASNAGGVVYGYTF. Written as DNA, the CDR3 is TGTGCCAGCAACGCAGGGGGCGTTGTCTATGGCTACACCTTC. This chain joins TRBV2 and TRBJ1-2; 8 nucleotides align to TRBD1. The V and J ends lost 7 bases and 4 bases, in that order; junction bases with no gene match: 8. The CDR3 totals 14 residues. Germline lookup yields CDR1 SNHLY and CDR2 FYNNEI.

Turning to this clone: This CDR3 is also generated by other DNA sequences in the sample. The rearrangement links TRBV30 to TRBJ2-2; D perhaps matches TRBD2 (6 bases). Germline loops: CDR1 GTSNPN, CDR2 SVGIG (reference sequence). V lost 0 bases to trimming and J lost 7 bases, with 9 bases between them. The CDR3 has 13 amino acids. This CDR3 is CAWSVGGDGELFF. The CDR3 DNA follows: TGTGCCTGGAGTGTAGGAGGGGACGGGGAGCTGTTTTTT.

About this clone itself: An end of the junction differs from the germline gene, which may be a read error. The rearrangement links TRBV7-9 to TRBJ2-7; the D is unclear. CDR3 length: 11 residues. The germline V gene encodes CDR1 SEHNR and CDR2 FQNEAQ (reference sequence). CDR3 DNA: TGTTCCAGCAGCTCCTACTACGAGCAGTACTTC. Amino acids: CSSSSYYEQYF.

This chain uses TRBV7-9 with TRBJ1-5; 8 nucleotides line up with TRBD1. Trimming took 11 bases from V and 0 from J; bases not matched to a gene: 3. Looked up from germline, CDR1 is SEHNR and CDR2 is FQNEAQ (reference sequence). The CDR3 length is 13 residues. The DNA of the CDR3 is TGTGCCTGCACAGGGGGTAGCAATCAGCCCCAGCATTTT. Translated: CACTGGSNQPQHF.

This clone was picked up a small number of times. The chain couples TRBV7-9 to TRBJ2-7; 10 nucleotides line up with TRBD1. CDR3 length: 17 amino acids. CDR1 is SEHNR, CDR2 FQNEAQ, per germline (reference sequence). V dropped 5 bases and J dropped 3; count of bases not matched to a gene: 13. DNA for the CDR3: TGTGCCAGCAGCCCCGCCTTCCGGGACAGGGGATTCTACGAGCAGTACTTC. Protein sequence: CASSPAFRDRGFYEQYF.

The chain has TRBV7-2 and TRBJ2-2; possibly TRBD1 for D (6 bases). V dropped 1 base and J dropped 2 bases, with 11 bases sitting between them. Germline V gene sequence: CDR1 SGHTA, CDR2 FQGNSA. The CDR3 contains 16 residues. The CDR3 region is CASSLDPGVNTGELFF. The CDR3 coding sequence is TGTGCCAGCAGCTTAGATCCAGGGGTAAACACCGGGGAGCTGTTTTTT.

This clone has more than one count but fewer than ten. The chain carries TRBV6-1 and TRBJ2-7, with D unresolved. Trimming took off 6 bases at V and 0 bases at J, with 12 bases between the two ends. The CDR3 covers 14 residues. The germline V gene has CDR1 MNHNS and CDR2 SASEGT. CDR3 nucleotide sequence: TGTGCCAGCAGGTCCTCCCATAGCTCCTACGAGCAGTACTTC. Protein product: CASRSSHSSYEQYF.

The V and J genes are TRBV7-2 and TRBJ2-3; 8 positions match TRBD2. The CDR3 consists of 15 residues. Germline assignment: CDR1 SGHTA and CDR2 FQGNSA. Germline trimming cut 1 base from V and 11 bases from J; bases unmatched to any gene: 11. The CDR3 nucleotides are TGTGCCAGCAGCTTAGGTAGCGGGGCCCCCGGAAGGCAGTATTTT. Its translation is CASSLGSGAPGRQYF.

The chain carries TRBV6-1 and TRBJ2-1; D call uncertain. The germline V and J ends were trimmed by 7 bases and 1 base, with 5 bases remaining between them. This CDR3 region has 12 residues. Germline values: CDR1 MNHNS, CDR2 SASEGT. The CDR3: CASTGSYNEQFF. The CDR3 DNA reads as TGTGCCAGCACGGGTTCCTACAATGAGCAGTTCTTC.